This T cell receptor beta chain was recorded in a study of T cells after yellow fever vaccination. Production of TCR cDNA was by 5'RACE template switching, which also added a universal primer site and UMIs. MiXCR was run by TCRdb on the 5' RACE reads, yielding one entry per CDR3 protein. The sample contains around 330,000 distinct CDR3 sequences, around 4% of which appear only once. This clonotype has a count of ten or more. Its antigen remains unknown. Overall study results and limits: Within FACS-sorted repertoires, abundant clonotypes contaminating from the bulk population could be present.

Germline CDR1 and CDR2: SEHNR and FQNEAQ (reference sequence). This CDR3 has 15 residues. The V end was cut by 5 bases, the J end by 10 bases, with 18 bases between. The chain uses TRBV7-9 and TRBJ1-6; D remains ambiguous. The sequence was obtained from a man aged 18 to 35 who received the YFV17D yellow fever vaccine. Material: PBMCs, obtained on the day of the yellow fever booster vaccination. CDR3 DNA sequence: TGTGCCAGCAGCCCCCCTGAAGGTGATGGATCACCCCTCCACTTT. Protein sequence: CASSPPEGDGSPLHF.